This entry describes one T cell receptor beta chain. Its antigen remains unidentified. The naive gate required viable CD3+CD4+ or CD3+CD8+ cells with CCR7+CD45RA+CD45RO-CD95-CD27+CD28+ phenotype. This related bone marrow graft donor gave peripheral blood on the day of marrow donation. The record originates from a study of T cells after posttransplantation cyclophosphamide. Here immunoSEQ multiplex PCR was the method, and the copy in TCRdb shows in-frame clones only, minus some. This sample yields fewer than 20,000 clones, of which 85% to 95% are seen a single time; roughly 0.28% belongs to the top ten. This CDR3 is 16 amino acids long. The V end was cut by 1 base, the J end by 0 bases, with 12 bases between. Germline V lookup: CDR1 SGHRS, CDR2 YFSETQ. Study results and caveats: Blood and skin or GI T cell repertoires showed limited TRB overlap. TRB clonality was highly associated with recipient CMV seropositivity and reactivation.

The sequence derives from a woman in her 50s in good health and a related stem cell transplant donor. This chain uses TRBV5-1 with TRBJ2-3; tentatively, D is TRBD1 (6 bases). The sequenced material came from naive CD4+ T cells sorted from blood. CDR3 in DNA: TGCGCCAGCAGCTTGCTGGGGGCCACTAGCACAGATACGCAGTATTTT. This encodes CASSLLGATSTDTQYF.